This T cell receptor (beta chain) was sequenced during a study of molecular identifiers for immune sequencing clone quantification. In TCRdb, the PCR reads were re-called with MiXCR into one record per CDR3 protein. The sample yields about 630,000 distinct CDR3 sequences, about 25% seen once. The sequenced material came from naive CD8+ T cells from blood, with Jurkat cell RNA spiked in. Subset indicated: FACS-sorted CD8+CD4-CCR7+CD45RA+ naive T cells. This receptor was identified in a human donor in good health. Some libraries in this study had Jurkat cell RNA spiked in.

The CDR3 sequence: CASSVSGGKYEQYF. In DNA, the CDR3 is TGTGCCAGCAGTGTTAGCGGGGGGAAGTACGAGCAGTACTTC. V gene TRBV2 combines with J gene TRBJ2-7, with 10 bases aligning to TRBD2. Per germline, CDR1 SNHLY and CDR2 FYNNEI. Unmatched junction bases numbered 4, after V lost 4 bases and J lost 4 bases. This CDR3 is built from 14 residues.